The sequence of this T cell receptor (beta chain) was determined in a study of patients and donors after allogeneic stem cell transplantation. MiXCR, run by TCRdb on the RT-PCR reads, gives a single entry per CDR3 protein. The table has 800,000 to 1,000,000 distinct CDR3 sequences, about a sixth seen once. The sample holds many counts of this clonotype. The CDR3 length is 14 residues. V gave up 4 bases and J gave up 4 bases; unmatched junction bases: 10. Germline V CDR1 and CDR2: SQVTM, ANQGSEA. The source is a human donor who was either an allogeneic HSCT recipient or a stem cell or donor lymphocyte infusion donor (not recorded which). It is not recorded whose cells these are; they may come from a transplant donor. This sequence joins TRBV29-1 and TRBJ2-7; 7 bases map to TRBD1. The material sequenced was blood, either unsorted or a sorted T cell fraction (not recorded which). The CDR3 here is CSVVRAGGRYEQYF. The CDR3 DNA follows: TGCAGCGTTGTTAGGGCAGGGGGACGGTACGAGCAGTACTTC.